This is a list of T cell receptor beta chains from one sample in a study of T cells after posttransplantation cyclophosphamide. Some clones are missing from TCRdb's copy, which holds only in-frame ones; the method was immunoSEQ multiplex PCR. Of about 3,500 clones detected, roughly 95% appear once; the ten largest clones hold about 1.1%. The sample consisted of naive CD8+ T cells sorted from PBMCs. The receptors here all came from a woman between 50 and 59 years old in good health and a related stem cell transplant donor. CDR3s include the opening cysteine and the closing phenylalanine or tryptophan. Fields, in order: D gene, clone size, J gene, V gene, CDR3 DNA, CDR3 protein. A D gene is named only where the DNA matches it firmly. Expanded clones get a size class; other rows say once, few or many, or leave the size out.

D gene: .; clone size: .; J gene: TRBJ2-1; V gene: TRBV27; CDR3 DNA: TGTGCCAGCAGTTTAAATCGTCTGAATGAGCAGTTCTTC; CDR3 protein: CASSLNRLNEQFF
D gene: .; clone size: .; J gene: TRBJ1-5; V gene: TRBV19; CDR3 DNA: TGTGCCAGTAGTATCCCCGAAGACTCTTCTCCGGGCAATCAGCCCCAGCATTTT; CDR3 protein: CASSIPEDSSPGNQPQHF
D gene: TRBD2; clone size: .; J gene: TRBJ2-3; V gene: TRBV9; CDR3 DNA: TGTGCCAGCAGCGTAGAGGGACTAGCTGATACGCAGTATTTT; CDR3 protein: CASSVEGLADTQYF
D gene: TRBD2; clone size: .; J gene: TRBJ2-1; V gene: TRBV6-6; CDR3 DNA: TGTGCCAGCGGGGGGACTAGCGGGAGCTCTAAGCAGTTCTTC; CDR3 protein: CASGGTSGSSKQFF
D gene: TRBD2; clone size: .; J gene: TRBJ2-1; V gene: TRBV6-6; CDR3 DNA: TGTGCCAGCAGCCCCCTAGCGGGAGGGCTCTGGGAGCAGTTCTTC; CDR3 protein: CASSPLAGGLWEQFF
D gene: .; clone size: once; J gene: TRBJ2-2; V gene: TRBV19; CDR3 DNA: TGTGCCAGTAGTATGGCAGGTCCCTCCACCGGGGAGCTGTTTTTT; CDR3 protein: CASSMAGPSTGELFF
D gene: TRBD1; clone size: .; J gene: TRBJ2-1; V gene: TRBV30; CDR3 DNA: TGTGCCTGGAGACTACAGGGGGCCCTCACCTACAATGAGCAGTTCTTC; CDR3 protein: CAWRLQGALTYNEQFF
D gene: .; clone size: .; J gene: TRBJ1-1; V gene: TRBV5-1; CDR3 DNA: TGCGCCAGCAGCTTGGACAGTGAAGCTTTCTTT; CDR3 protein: CASSLDSEAFF
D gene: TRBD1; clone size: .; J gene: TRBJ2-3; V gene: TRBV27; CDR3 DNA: TGTGCCAGCAGTTCCGGGACAGTGGCCACAGATACGCAGTATTTT; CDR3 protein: CASSSGTVATDTQYF
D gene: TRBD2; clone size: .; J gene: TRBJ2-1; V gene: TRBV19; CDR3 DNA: TGTGCCAGTAGTCCGATGACTAGCTGGGGTGAGCAGTTCTTC; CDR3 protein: CASSPMTSWGEQFF
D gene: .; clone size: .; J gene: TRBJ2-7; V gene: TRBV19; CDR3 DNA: TGTGCCAGTAGTATAGGCCAAGGGGGCTACGAGCAGTACTTC; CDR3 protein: CASSIGQGGYEQYF
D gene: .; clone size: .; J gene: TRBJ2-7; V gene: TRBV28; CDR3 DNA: TGTGCCAGCAGTGGGGGCCGCTCCTACGAGCAGTACTTC; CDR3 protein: CASSGGRSYEQYF
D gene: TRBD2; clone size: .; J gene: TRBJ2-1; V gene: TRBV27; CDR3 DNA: TGTGCCAGCAGTTTACGCCCCACCCTCGGGCGGGAGATAAAAAACAATGAGCAGTTCTTC; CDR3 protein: CASSLRPTLGREIKNNEQFF
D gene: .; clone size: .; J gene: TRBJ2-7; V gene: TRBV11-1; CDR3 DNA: TGTGCCAGCAGTCTCGGGACAAAATACGAGCAGTACTTC; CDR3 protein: CASSLGTKYEQYF
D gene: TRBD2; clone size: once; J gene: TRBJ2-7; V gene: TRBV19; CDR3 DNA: TGTGCCAGTAGTCCTTTAGCGGGAGGGCCCTACGAGCAGTACTTC; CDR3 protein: CASSPLAGGPYEQYF
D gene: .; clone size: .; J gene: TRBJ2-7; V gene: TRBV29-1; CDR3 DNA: TGCAGCGTTGACGCTAGTCGGCAGGGGCAACACGAGCAGTACTTC; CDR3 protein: CSVDASRQGQHEQYF
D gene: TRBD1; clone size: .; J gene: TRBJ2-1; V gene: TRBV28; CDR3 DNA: TGTGCCAGCAGTTTTCATCTAGGGTCAGGGGGAGTGAACAATGAGCAGTTCTTC; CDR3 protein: CASSFHLGSGGVNNEQFF
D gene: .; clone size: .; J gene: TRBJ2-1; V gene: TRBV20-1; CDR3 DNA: TGCAGTTGCCGGGACAACAATGAGCAGTTCTTC; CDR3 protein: CSCRDNNEQFF
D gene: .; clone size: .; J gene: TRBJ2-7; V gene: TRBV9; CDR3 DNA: TGTGCCAGCAGCGCTTCGACAGGAGAGTACGAGCAGTACTTC; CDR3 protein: CASSASTGEYEQYF
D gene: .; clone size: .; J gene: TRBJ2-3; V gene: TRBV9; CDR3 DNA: TGTGCCAGCAGCGCCCAGGATACGCAGTATTTT; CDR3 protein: CASSAQDTQYF
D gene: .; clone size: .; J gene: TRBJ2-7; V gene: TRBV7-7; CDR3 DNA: TGTGCCAGCAGCGCAACAGGTTCCTACGAGCAGTACTTC; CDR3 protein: CASSATGSYEQYF
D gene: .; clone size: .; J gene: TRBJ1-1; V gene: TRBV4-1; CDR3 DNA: TGCGCCAGCAGCCAAACCCAGGGCCAGAACACTGAAGCTTTCTTT; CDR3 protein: CASSQTQGQNTEAFF
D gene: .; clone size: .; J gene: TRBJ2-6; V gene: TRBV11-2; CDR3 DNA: TGTGCCAGCAGCTTAGTAACAGGCGAATCCTTCTTTGGGGCCAACGTCCTGACTTTC; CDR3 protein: CASSLVTGESFFGANVLTF
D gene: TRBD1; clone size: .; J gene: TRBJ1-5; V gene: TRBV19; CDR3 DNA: TGTGCCAGTAGTATATCCCCCCCGGACAGGGCGCCAAATCAGCCCCAGCATTTT; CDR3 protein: CASSISPPDRAPNQPQHF
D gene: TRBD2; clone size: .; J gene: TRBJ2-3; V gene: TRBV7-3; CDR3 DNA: TGTGCCAGCAGCCCCCAACTAGCGGGAGGTTCCCCAGATACGCAGTATTTT; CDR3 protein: CASSPQLAGGSPDTQYF
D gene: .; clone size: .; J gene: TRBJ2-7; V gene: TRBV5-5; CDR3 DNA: TGTGCCAGCAGCTCCAGTTACGAGCAGTACTTC; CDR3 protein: CASSSSYEQYF
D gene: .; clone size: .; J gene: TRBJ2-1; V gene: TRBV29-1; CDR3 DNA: TGCAGCGTTGGGCTAGCGACACTTCAGGAGCAGTTCTTC; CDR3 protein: CSVGLATLQEQFF
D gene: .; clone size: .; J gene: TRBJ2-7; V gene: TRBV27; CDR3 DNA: TGTGCCAGCAGATTCGGGTACGAGCAGTACTTC; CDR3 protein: CASRFGYEQYF
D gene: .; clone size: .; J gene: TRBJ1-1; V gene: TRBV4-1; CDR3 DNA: TGCGCCAGCAGCCAAGACGCCTCAGGTCGCACTGAAGCTTTCTTT; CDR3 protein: CASSQDASGRTEAFF
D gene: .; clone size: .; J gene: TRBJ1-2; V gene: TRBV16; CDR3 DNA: TGTGCCAGCAGCCAATCGTTGACAGATAACTATGGCTACACCTTC; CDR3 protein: CASSQSLTDNYGYTF
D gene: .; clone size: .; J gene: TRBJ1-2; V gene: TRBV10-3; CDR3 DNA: TGTGCCATCAGTGAGTCGTTGCGGTCCCCAGACTATGGCTACACCTTC; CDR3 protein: CAISESLRSPDYGYTF
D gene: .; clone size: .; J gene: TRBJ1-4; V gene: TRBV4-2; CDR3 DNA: TGTGCCAGCAGCCAAGGCCCCGGTCCAACTAATGAAAAACTGTTTTTT; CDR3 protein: CASSQGPGPTNEKLFF
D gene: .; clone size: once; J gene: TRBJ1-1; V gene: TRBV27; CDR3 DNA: TGTGCCAGCAGATTAGGAGGAACTGAAGCTTTCTTT; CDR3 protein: CASRLGGTEAFF
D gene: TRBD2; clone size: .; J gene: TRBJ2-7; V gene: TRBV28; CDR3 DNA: TGTGCCAGCATCCGGCCCAGCGGGACCTCCTACGAGCAGTACTTC; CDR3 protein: CASIRPSGTSYEQYF
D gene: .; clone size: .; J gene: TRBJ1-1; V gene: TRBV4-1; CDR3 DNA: TGCGCCAGCAGCCAACGCAGGGGTGGGAACACTGAAGCTTTCTTT; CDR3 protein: CASSQRRGGNTEAFF